The 24 T cell receptor beta chains in this list originate from one sample, sequenced in a study of blood T cell repertoires in COVID-19. TCRdb keeps only in-frame clones here, not all; method: immunoSEQ multiplex PCR. Among some 150,000 clones listed, 70% to 90% were seen once. Sequencing was performed on peripheral blood. These receptors were obtained from a man aged 40-49 years with acute or convalescent COVID-19.

The rearrangement uses TRBV5-1 and TRBJ2-1, with D uncertain. The V end was cut by 3 bases, the J end by 6 bases, with 13 bases between. The CDR3 covers 14 residues. The germline gives CDR1 SGHRS, CDR2 YFSETQ. The CDR3 region has the DNA TGCGCCAGCAGCTCAGGCCCCCCCTCCAATGAGCAGTTCTTC. Its protein is CASSSGPPSNEQFF.

The rearrangement links TRBV12-5 to TRBJ1-2, with D perhaps matching TRBD1 (5 bases). Germline lookup yields CDR1 LGHNT and CDR2 FRNRAP. V was cut by 0 bases and J by 4 bases, with 6 bases left in between. The CDR3 sequence is 13 residues long. This CDR3 reads CASGLVQGYGYTF. The CDR3 DNA reads as TGTGCTAGTGGTTTGGTGCAGGGCTATGGCTACACCTTC.

The chain has TRBV11-1 and TRBJ1-3; 7 nucleotides line up with TRBD1. Germline trimming cut 5 bases from V and 2 bases from J; bases unmatched to any gene: 3. Germline CDR1 and CDR2: SGHAT and FQDESV (reference sequence). This CDR3 comprises 14 residues. This CDR3 is CASSLGTAGNTIYF. DNA for the CDR3: TGTGCCAGCAGCCTCGGGACAGCTGGAAACACCATATATTTT.

The rearrangement links TRBV9 to TRBJ1-3, with D perhaps TRBD1 (5 bases). The V and J ends lost 4 bases and 2 bases respectively, with 28 bases between them. The CDR3 spans 20 residues. Germline-derived CDR1 and CDR2 are SGDLS and YYNGEE. In nucleotides, the CDR3 is TGTGCCAGCAGCCCACGGTTAGTCGGGGGAGCCTGGGGCACTGGAAACACCATATATTTT. This gives the protein CASSPRLVGGAWGTGNTIYF.

Here the CDR3 reads CASSPGQGGGFGGYTF. Here the CDR3 DNA reads TGTGCCAGCAGCCCCGGACAGGGCGGGGGTTTTGGTGGCTACACCTTC. The V gene is TRBV5-4, the J gene TRBJ1-2, with 8 bases identical to TRBD1. This CDR3 contains 16 residues. The junction had 15 bases not matched to a gene; V was cut back by 4 bases and J by 7 bases. CDR1 and CDR2 from the germline V gene are SGHNT and YYREEE (reference sequence).

The rearrangement links TRBV10-3 to TRBJ1-1; 8 nucleotides match TRBD1. This CDR3 comprises 19 residues. Germline trimming cut 3 bases from V and 0 bases from J; bases unmatched to any gene: 15. In germline, CDR1 is ENHRY, CDR2 SYGVKD. CDR3 in amino acids: CAISDPQSGGVKLNTEAFF. CDR3 nucleotide sequence: TGTGCCATCAGTGACCCCCAATCAGGGGGCGTGAAGTTGAACACTGAAGCTTTCTTT.

V usage is TRBV5-1 and J usage is TRBJ1-2, with D perhaps TRBD1 (5 bases). The germline gives CDR1 SGHRS, CDR2 YFSETQ. The CDR3 sequence is 13 residues long. V was cut by 4 bases and J by 6 bases, with 13 bases left in between. CDR3 protein: CASSPQAPDGYTF. The CDR3 DNA sequence: TGCGCCAGCAGCCCACAGGCGCCCGATGGCTACACCTTC.

The CDR3 DNA follows: TGTGCCAGCAGAAGGCTAGCGGGGCCCGGGGAGCTGTTTTTT. This codes for CASRRLAGPGELFF. The gene calls are TRBV6-5 and TRBJ2-2; 9 bases map to TRBD2. CDR1 and CDR2 (germline): MNHEY, SVGAGI. The V and J ends lost 6 bases and 6 bases, in that order; junction bases with no gene match: 5. The length of the CDR3 is 14 residues.

V usage is TRBV9 and J usage is TRBJ1-3; 7 nucleotides line up with TRBD1. V lost 2 bases to trimming and J lost 7 bases; unmatched junction nucleotides: 9. This CDR3 comprises 15 residues. The V gene's germline CDR1 is SGDLS and CDR2 YYNGEE. For the CDR3, the DNA is TGTGCCAGCAGCGTTGGAGACAGGGCCCCCAACACCATATATTTT. This translates into CASSVGDRAPNTIYF.

The chain uses TRBV2 and TRBJ1-4, with 8 bases aligning to TRBD1. This CDR3 comprises 15 residues. Looked up from germline, CDR1 is SNHLY and CDR2 is FYNNEI. J was trimmed by 13 bases and V by 3 bases; bases with no gene match: 13. This CDR3 reads CASSEGRGRFIGLFF. The CDR3 bases are TGTGCCAGCAGTGAGGGCAGGGGGCGTTTTATAGGACTGTTTTTT.

This sequence joins TRBV13 and TRBJ1-1; D is uncertain. Trimming left V 6 bases short and J 3 bases short, with 8 bases between. This CDR3 region has 12 residues. Germline loops: CDR1 PRHDT, CDR2 FYEKMQ (reference sequence). The DNA for the CDR3 is TGTGCCAGCAGTAACACCTACACTGAAGCTTTCTTT. This codes for CASSNTYTEAFF.

The rearrangement uses TRBV19 and TRBJ2-3, with TRBD1 matching 8 bases. The CDR3 spans 15 residues. Germline V gene sequence: CDR1 LNHDA, CDR2 SQIVND (reference sequence). J gave up 2 bases and V 6 bases, and 7 bases lay outside the gene matches. CDR3 protein: CASSHGQGNTDTQYF. CDR3 bases: TGTGCCAGTAGCCACGGACAGGGAAACACAGATACGCAGTATTTT.

The chain is built from TRBV25-1 and TRBJ2-2, with D tentatively TRBD2 (6 bases). CDR3 length: 13 amino acids. The germline V gene encodes CDR1 MGHDK and CDR2 SYGVNS. Trimming pared 8 bases from V and 6 bases from J, leaving 13 bases between. CDR3 DNA: TGTGCCAGCTCCTTTAGCGGAGCCGGGGAGCTGTTTTTT. It yields the protein CASSFSGAGELFF. The full variable domain, completed using reference TRBV25-1 and TRBJ2-2, is EADIYQTPRYLVIGTGKKITLECSQTMGHDKMYWYQQDPGMELHLIHYSYGVNSTEKGDLSSESTVSRIRTEHFPLTLESARPSHTSQYLCASSFSGAGELFFGEGSRLTVL.

This chain joins TRBV2 and TRBJ1-6; D is possibly TRBD1 (6 bases). The CDR3 covers 15 residues. Germline V gene lookup returns CDR1 SNHLY and CDR2 FYNNEI. The ends were cut back, 8 bases at V and 5 bases at J, with 16 bases in the middle. The CDR3 sequence is CASRKTGVDNSPLHF. As DNA, the CDR3 is TGTGCCAGCCGAAAGACAGGTGTCGATAATTCACCCCTCCACTTT.

V gene TRBV28 combines with J gene TRBJ2-5; 8 bases are shared with TRBD1. Unmatched junction bases numbered 11, after V lost 5 bases and J lost 3 bases. The CDR3 contains 16 residues. In germline, CDR1 is MDHEN, CDR2 SYDVKM. This chain's CDR3 is CASSPGTGLRKETQYF. Written as DNA, the CDR3 is TGTGCCAGCAGTCCCGGGACAGGCCTCCGAAAAGAGACCCAGTACTTC.

This chain uses TRBV4-1 with TRBJ1-5; no reliable D call. The ends were cut back, 2 bases at V and 2 bases at J, with 7 bases in the middle. Germline CDR1 reads MGHRA; CDR2 reads YSYEKL. The CDR3 is 14 residues long. The CDR3 sequence: CASSQFTGNQPQHF. The CDR3 nucleotides are TGCGCCAGCAGCCAATTCACAGGCAATCAGCCCCAGCATTTT.

This clone was seen just once. The chain has TRBV7-6 and TRBJ1-3; 8 bases align to TRBD1. CDR1 SGHVS and CDR2 FNYEAQ come from the germline V gene. J gave up 4 bases and V 5 bases, and 4 bases lay outside the gene matches. The CDR3 runs to 14 residues. CDR3 region: CASSAGGAGNTIYF. The CDR3 DNA sequence: TGTGCCAGCAGCGCAGGGGGCGCGGGAAACACCATATATTTT.

The V and J genes are TRBV9 and TRBJ1-1; perhaps TRBD1 as D (5 bases). The CDR3 spans 14 residues. CDR1 and CDR2 from the germline V gene are SGDLS and YYNGEE. V lost 4 bases and J lost 6, with 16 bases in between. The CDR3 region is CASSKFKGRAEAFF. The CDR3 DNA reads TGTGCCAGCAGCAAATTTAAGGGGCGAGCTGAAGCTTTCTTT.

V usage is TRBV6-5 and J usage is TRBJ1-2, with TRBD1 identical over 8 bases. From germline, CDR1 is MNHEY and CDR2 SVGAGI. The CDR3 is 13 residues long. Losses at the gene ends were 8 bases for V and 3 bases for J; bases not matched to a gene: 5. The CDR3 DNA reads as TGTGCCAGCGCCGCAGGGGGCGACTATGGCTACACCTTC. As protein: CASAAGGDYGYTF.

This clone turned up a few times. The chain has TRBV19 and TRBJ1-1, with D maybe TRBD1 (6 bases). Germline V gene data show CDR1 as LNHDA and CDR2 as SQIVND (reference sequence). Deletions cut 7 bases from V and 6 bases from J, with 18 bases between. CDR3 length: 14 amino acids. CDR3 DNA: TGTGCCAGTATGGTTAACAGGGATGTACCTGAAGCTTTCTTT. As protein: CASMVNRDVPEAFF. Looking up the rest from reference TRBV19 and TRBJ1-1 gives the full variable domain: DGGITQSPKYLFRKEGQNVTLSCEQNLNHDAMYWYRQDPGQGLRLIYYSQIVNDFQKGDIAEGYSVSREKKESFPLTVTSAQKNPTAFYLCASMVNRDVPEAFFGQGTRLTVV.

The chain carries TRBV12-3 or TRBV12-4 and TRBJ1-1; 10 bases match TRBD1. Trimming at V came to 6 bases and at J to 4 bases, leaving 2 bases not matched to a gene. This CDR3 is 13 amino acids long. The CDR3 reads CASSWTGGTEAFF. The CDR3 bases are TGTGCCAGCAGCTGGACAGGGGGCACTGAAGCTTTCTTT.

The chain is built from TRBV27 and TRBJ1-4; TRBD1 aligns across 9 bases. Germline-derived CDR1 and CDR2 are MNHEY and SMNVEV (reference sequence). The CDR3 consists of 17 residues. J lost 1 base, V lost 6 bases, and 9 bases had no gene match. CDR3 protein: CASRRDREGGTNEKLFF. The CDR3 region has the DNA TGTGCCAGCAGGAGGGACAGGGAGGGGGGAACTAATGAAAAACTGTTTTTT.

The chain combines TRBV29-1 with TRBJ1-2, with a weak D call TRBD1 (5 bases). With 7 bases removed from V and 2 bases from J, the gap between germline ends came to 14 bases. The CDR3 extends over 13 amino acids. Germline V CDR1 and CDR2: SQVTM, ANQGSEA. CDR3 residues: CSAWEGRNYGYTF. The CDR3 DNA follows: TGCAGCGCGTGGGAGGGGAGAAACTATGGCTACACCTTC.

The rearrangement joins TRBV7-3 to TRBJ1-6; D call uncertain. V shed 6 bases and J shed 8 bases, with 11 bases lying between them. In germline, CDR1 is SGHTA, CDR2 FQGTGA. The CDR3 is made up of 13 amino acids. CDR3 DNA sequence: TGTGCCAGCAGTCTAGAACGGGATTCACCCCTCCACTTT. Protein product: CASSLERDSPLHF.